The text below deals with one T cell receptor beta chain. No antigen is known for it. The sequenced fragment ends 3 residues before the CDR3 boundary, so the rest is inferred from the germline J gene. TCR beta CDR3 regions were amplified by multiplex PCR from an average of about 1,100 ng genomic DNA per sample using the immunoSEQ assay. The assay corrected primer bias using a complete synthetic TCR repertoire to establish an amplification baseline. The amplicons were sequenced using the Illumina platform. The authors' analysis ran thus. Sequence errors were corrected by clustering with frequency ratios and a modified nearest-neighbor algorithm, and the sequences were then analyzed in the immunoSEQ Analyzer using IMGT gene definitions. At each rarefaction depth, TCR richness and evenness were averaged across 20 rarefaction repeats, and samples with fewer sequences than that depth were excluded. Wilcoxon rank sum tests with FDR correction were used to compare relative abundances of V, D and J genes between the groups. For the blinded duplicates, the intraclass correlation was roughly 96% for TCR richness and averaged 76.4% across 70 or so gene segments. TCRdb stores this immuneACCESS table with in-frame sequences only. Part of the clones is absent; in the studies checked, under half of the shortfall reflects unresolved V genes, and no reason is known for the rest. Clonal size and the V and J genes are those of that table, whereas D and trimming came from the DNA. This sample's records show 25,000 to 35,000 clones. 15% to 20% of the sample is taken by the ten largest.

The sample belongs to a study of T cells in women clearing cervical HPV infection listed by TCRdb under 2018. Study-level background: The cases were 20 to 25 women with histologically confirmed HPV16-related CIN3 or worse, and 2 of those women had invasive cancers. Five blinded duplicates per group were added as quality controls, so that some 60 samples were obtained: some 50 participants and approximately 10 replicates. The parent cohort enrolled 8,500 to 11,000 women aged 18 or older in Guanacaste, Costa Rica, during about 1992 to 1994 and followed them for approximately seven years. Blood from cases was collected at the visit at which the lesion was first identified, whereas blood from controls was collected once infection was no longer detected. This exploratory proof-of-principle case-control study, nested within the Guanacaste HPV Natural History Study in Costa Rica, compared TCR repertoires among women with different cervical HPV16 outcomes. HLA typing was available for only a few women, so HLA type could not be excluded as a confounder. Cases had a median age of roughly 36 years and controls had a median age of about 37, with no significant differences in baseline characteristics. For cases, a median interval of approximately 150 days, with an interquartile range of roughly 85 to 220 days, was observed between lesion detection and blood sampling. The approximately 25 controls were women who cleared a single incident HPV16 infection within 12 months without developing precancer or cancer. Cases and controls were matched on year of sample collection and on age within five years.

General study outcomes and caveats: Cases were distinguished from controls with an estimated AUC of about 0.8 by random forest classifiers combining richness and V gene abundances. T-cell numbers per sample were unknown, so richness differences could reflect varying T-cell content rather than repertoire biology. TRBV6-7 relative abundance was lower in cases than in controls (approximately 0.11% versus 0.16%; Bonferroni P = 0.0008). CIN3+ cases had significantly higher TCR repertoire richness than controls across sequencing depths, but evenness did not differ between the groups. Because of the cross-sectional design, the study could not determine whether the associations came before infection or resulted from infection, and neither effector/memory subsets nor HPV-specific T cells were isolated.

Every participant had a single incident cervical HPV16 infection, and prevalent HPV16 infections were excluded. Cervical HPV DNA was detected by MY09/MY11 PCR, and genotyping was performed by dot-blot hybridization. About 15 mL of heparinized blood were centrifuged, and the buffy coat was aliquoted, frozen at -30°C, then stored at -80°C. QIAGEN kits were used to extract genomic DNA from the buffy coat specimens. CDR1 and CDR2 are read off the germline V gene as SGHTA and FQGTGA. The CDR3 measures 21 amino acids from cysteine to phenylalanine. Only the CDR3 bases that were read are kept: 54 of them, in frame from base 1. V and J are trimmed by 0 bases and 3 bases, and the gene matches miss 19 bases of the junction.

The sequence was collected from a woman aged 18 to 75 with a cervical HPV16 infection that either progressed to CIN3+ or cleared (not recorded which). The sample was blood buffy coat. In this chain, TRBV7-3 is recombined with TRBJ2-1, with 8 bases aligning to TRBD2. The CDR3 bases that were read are TGTGCCAGCAGCTTAACGGATCCCGGGACTAGACCCAGCCCTTACTACAATGAG. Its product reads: CASSLTDPGTRPSPYYNE. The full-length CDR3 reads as CASSLTDPGTRPSPYYNEQFF.